These 13 T cell receptor beta chains share one sample of origin, sequenced in a study of CD8 T cells in ankylosing spondylitis. Via MiXCR, TCRdb re-called the 5' RACE reads, giving one row per CDR3 protein. The repertoire includes about 220,000 distinct CDR3 sequences, under 30% of them detected once, and under 7% sits in the top ten. The sequencing sample was made of blood, either unsorted or a sorted T cell fraction (not recorded which). These receptors all stem from a male donor with ankylosing spondylitis or in good health (not recorded which).

The rearrangement joins TRBV20-1 to TRBJ2-5; the D is unclear. The CDR3 is made up of 11 amino acids. The ends were cut back, 5 bases at V and 5 bases at J, with 9 bases in the middle. Per germline, CDR1 DFQATT and CDR2 SNEGSKA (reference sequence). The CDR3 DNA sequence: TGCAGTGCTTTAGAGTGGGAGACCCAGTACTTC. Translated: CSALEWETQYF.

This clonotype occurred many times. The chain is built from TRBV5-1 and TRBJ2-1; unclear D gene. Looked up from germline, CDR1 is SGHRS and CDR2 is YFSETQ. V was cut by 4 bases and J by 0 bases, with 11 bases left in between. CDR3 size: 15 residues. The CDR3 nucleotides read TGCGCCAGCAGCCCGATGGCTGGCTCCTACAATGAGCAGTTCTTC. Protein sequence: CASSPMAGSYNEQFF.

This chain joins TRBV5-1 and TRBJ2-1; D tentatively reads TRBD1 or TRBD2 (5 bases each). Germline CDR1 reads SGHRS; CDR2 reads YFSETQ. The CDR3 extends over 16 amino acids. Between the trimmed V and J ends, which lost 0 bases and 5 bases, there was a span of 15 bases. CDR3 sequence: CASSLGLGPINNEQFF. DNA for the CDR3: TGCGCCAGCAGCTTGGGGCTGGGACCGATAAACAATGAGCAGTTCTTC.

This sequence joins TRBV12-5 and TRBJ2-3; no reliable D call. The germline V and J ends were trimmed by 1 base and 4 bases, with 12 bases remaining between them. Germline V lookup: CDR1 LGHNT, CDR2 FRNRAP. There are 15 residues in the CDR3. CDR3 in DNA: TGTGCTAGTGGTTTGGGCTTAATTGGGGCAGATACGCAGTATTTT. Amino acids: CASGLGLIGADTQYF. Using reference TRBV12-5 and TRBJ2-3 for the parts outside the CDR3, the full variable domain is DARVTQTPRHKVTEMGQEVTMRCQPILGHNTVFWYRQTMMQGLELLAYFRNRAPLDDSGMPKDRFSAEMPDATLATLKIQPSEPRDSAVYFCASGLGLIGADTQYFGPGTRLTVL.

The chain carries TRBV20-1 and TRBJ2-4, with 8 bases lining up with TRBD1. Germline V gene lookup returns CDR1 DFQATT and CDR2 SNEGSKA (reference sequence). CDR3 length: 16 residues. Trimming cost V 3 bases and J 2 bases; bases outside gene matches: 9. CDR3 DNA sequence: TGCAGTGCTAGTTCCTCAGGGGGCGCCTCCAAAAACATTCAGTACTTC. It specifies CSASSSGGASKNIQYF.

This clonotype was recorded at least ten times. This chain joins TRBV7-9 and TRBJ1-5; no reliable D call. V was clipped by 8 bases and J by 0 bases, with 8 bases between them. The germline V gene encodes CDR1 SEHNR and CDR2 FQNEAQ (reference sequence). This CDR3 is built from 13 residues. The CDR3 loop is CASQADSNQPQHF. DNA of the CDR3: TGTGCCAGCCAGGCGGATAGCAATCAGCCCCAGCATTTT.

This clonotype showed up many times. The CDR3 region is CASSLAEGFQETQYF. CDR3 coding DNA: TGCGCCAGCAGCTTGGCCGAGGGGTTCCAAGAGACCCAGTACTTC. The V call is TRBV5-1, the J call TRBJ2-5, with D perhaps given as TRBD1 or TRBD2 (5 bases each). CDR1 is SGHRS, CDR2 YFSETQ, per germline. V lost 0 bases and J 1 base, leaving 10 bases between the germline ends. This CDR3 has 15 amino acids.

The V call is TRBV6-2 or TRBV6-3, the J call TRBJ1-2; 7 bases are shared with TRBD1. The CDR3 is 13 amino acids. Trimming at V came to 5 bases and at J to 7 bases, leaving 7 bases not matched to a gene. Germline V gene data show CDR1 as MNHEY and CDR2 as SVGEGT. The CDR3 bases are TGTGCCAGCAGTCAGCCGACAGGGTCTGGCTACACCTTC. Residues: CASSQPTGSGYTF.

On this clonotype itself: This clone may be a read error of a much larger clone one base away. V usage is TRBV14 and J usage is TRBJ2-6; D ambiguous. The germline gives CDR1 SGHDN, CDR2 FVKESK. CDR3 length: 16 residues. The CDR3 DNA reads as TGTGCCAGCGGCCAAGGAACTACCTCTGGGGCCAACGTCCTGACTTTC. Residues: CASGQGTTSGANVLTF.

This clonotype was found a few times. The rearrangement joins TRBV18 to TRBJ2-6; unclear D gene. The V end was cut by 2 bases, the J end by 0 bases, with 8 bases between. Germline assignment: CDR1 KGHSH and CDR2 LQKENI. CDR3 length equals 16 residues. The CDR3 DNA sequence: TGTGCCAGCTCACCAGGGGTGTCCTCTGGGGCCAACGTCCTGACTTTC. Translation gives CASSPGVSSGANVLTF.

V gene TRBV7-2 combines with J gene TRBJ1-6; D possibly corresponds to TRBD1 (5 bases). Trimming took off 0 bases at V and 9 bases at J, with 9 bases between the two ends. The CDR3 has 14 amino acids. The germline V gene has CDR1 SGHTA and CDR2 FQGNSA. This CDR3 reads CASSLAEGRSPLHF. The CDR3 nucleotides are TGTGCCAGCAGCTTAGCGGAGGGACGTTCACCCCTCCACTTT.

This clonotype was counted only a few times. V and J are TRBV7-3 and TRBJ2-3; TRBD2 aligns across 7 bases. CDR3 length: 14 residues. CDR1 is SGHTA, CDR2 FQGTGA, per germline. V lost 5 bases and J lost 0; bases outside the gene matches: 2. CDR3 residues: CASSRSGSTDTQYF. The CDR3, as DNA: TGTGCCAGCAGCCGTAGCGGGAGCACAGATACGCAGTATTTT.

This clonotype was detected ten times or more. The chain joins TRBV25-1 to TRBJ1-5; 8 positions match TRBD1. From germline, CDR1 is MGHDK and CDR2 SYGVNS. V trimming: 8 bases; J trimming: 5 bases; junction bases outside the gene matches: 8. This CDR3 region has 14 residues. CDR3 DNA: TGTGCCAGCCATACAGGGGGTTCTCATCAGCCCCAGCATTTT. It codes for CASHTGGSHQPQHF. Full variable domain (remainder filled in from reference TRBV25-1 and TRBJ1-5): EADIYQTPRYLVIGTGKKITLECSQTMGHDKMYWYQQDPGMELHLIHYSYGVNSTEKGDLSSESTVSRIRTEHFPLTLESARPSHTSQYLCASHTGGSHQPQHFGDGTRLSIL.